This TCR beta chain was sequenced in a study of blood T cell repertoires in COVID-19. About the research overall: COVID-19 samples, acute and convalescent, were from the United States, Italy and Spain. From T cells, B-cell-depleted T cells, or PBMCs came the material, which was cDNA or gDNA.

Per the authors' pipeline: Quantification of nucleated cells was approximated via reference gene primer amplification. The data were produced by immunoSEQ multiplex PCR, yet TCRdb's version contains in-frame clones alone and is incomplete. V and J calls and clone size are as listed in that table; D and trimming were resolved from the DNA. The sample consists of roughly 250,000 clones, about 80% of them appearing once. This clone has a handful of counts. This CDR3 comprises 14 residues. Germline V gene sequence: CDR1 SNHLY, CDR2 FYNNEI. Losses at the gene ends were 3 bases for V and 6 bases for J; bases not matched to a gene: 8.

The origin of this receptor is a woman over 75 with acute or convalescent COVID-19. The chain combines TRBV2 with TRBJ2-7; 7 nucleotides line up with TRBD2. Sequenced sample: peripheral blood. This CDR3 is CASSDGRFPFEQYF. The DNA for the CDR3 is TGTGCCAGCAGTGACGGGAGGTTCCCCTTCGAGCAGTACTTC.